Listed here are 17 T cell receptor beta chains from one sample, sequenced in a study of T cell responses to AZD1222 COVID-19 vaccine (dated by TCRdb to about 2021). Libraries came from the immunoSEQ multiplex PCR assay. TCRdb re-hosts the immuneACCESS table, in-frame sequences only. Its copies lack some clones; in the studies checked, an unresolved V gene accounts for under half of them, and the cause for the rest is not known. This sample comprises some 200,000 clones, about 92% of them detected only once. 3.9% of the sample goes to the ten largest clones. The time point label of this sample denotes: baseline before first vaccination. This material consisted of peripheral blood, taken on day 0 of AZD1222 vaccination. The receptors derive from an adult in good health.

The chain joins TRBV28 to TRBJ1-3, with TRBD1 as a possible D gene (6 bases). The CDR3 runs 16 residues. V shed 4 bases and J shed 0 bases, with 13 bases lying between them. The germline V gene encodes CDR1 MDHEN and CDR2 SYDVKM. CDR3 nucleotide sequence: TGTGCCAGCAGTTCCGCAGGGGAACCCTCTGGAAACACCATATATTTT. This translates into CASSSAGEPSGNTIYF.

J is TRBJ2-2 and V is TRBV7-6; no firm D call. The germline V and J ends were trimmed by 4 bases and 0 bases, with 6 bases remaining between them. CDR3 length: 14 residues. The germline gives CDR1 SGHVS, CDR2 FNYEAQ. CDR3 in DNA: TGTGCCAGCAGCTCCTCGGCGAACACCGGGGAGCTGTTTTTT. Protein product: CASSSSANTGELFF.

This clone is a singleton in its sample. This CDR3 is also generated by other DNA sequences in the sample. V usage is TRBV27 and J usage is TRBJ2-6; unclear D gene. Trimming removed 5 bases at V and 0 bases at J, with 8 bases between. The CDR3 length is 15 residues. Germline-derived CDR1 and CDR2 are MNHEY and SMNVEV (reference sequence). CDR3 protein: CASSPSYSGANVLTF. The CDR3 region has the DNA TGTGCCAGCAGTCCCTCCTACTCTGGGGCCAACGTCCTGACTTTC.

DNA for the CDR3: TGTGCCAGCATATCAATGGGGGGGCCGAACACCGGGGAGCTGTTTTTT. Amino acids: CASISMGGPNTGELFF. The rearrangement joins TRBV2 to TRBJ2-2; D might be TRBD2 (7 bases). Trimming removed 7 bases from V and 0 bases from J, with 15 bases in between. The germline V gene encodes CDR1 SNHLY and CDR2 FYNNEI. This CDR3 has 16 residues.

The chain employs TRBV12-3 or TRBV12-4 and TRBJ2-3; no clear D gene. CDR3 length equals 13 residues. V was cut by 5 bases and J by 4 bases, with 10 bases left in between. CDR3 bases: TGTGCCAGCAGTCTCCCCCCAGCAGATACGCAGTATTTT. Translated, it gives CASSLPPADTQYF.

The J gene is TRBJ1-4, the V gene TRBV19; D not certain. Per germline, CDR1 LNHDA and CDR2 SQIVND (reference sequence). CDR3 length: 12 amino acids. V was cut by 7 bases and J by 8 bases, with 11 bases left in between. CDR3 protein: CASNLNAEKLFF. DNA for the CDR3: TGTGCCAGTAACCTGAACGCGGAAAAACTGTTTTTT.

V is TRBV3-1 (or the pseudogene TRBV3-2) and J is TRBJ1-2; D is unresolved. This CDR3 region has 12 residues. Trimming left V 5 bases short and J 2 bases short, with 6 bases between. Germline lookup yields CDR1 LGHDT and CDR2 YNNKEL (reference sequence). CDR3 nucleotide sequence: TGTGCCAGCAGCTACCAAAACTATGGCTACACCTTC. It specifies CASSYQNYGYTF.

J is TRBJ2-1 and V is TRBV6-4; tentatively, D is TRBD1 (6 bases). Germline CDR1 MRHNA, CDR2 SNTAGT. CDR3 length equals 14 residues. Between the trimmed V and J ends, which lost 3 bases and 5 bases, there was a span of 11 bases. The CDR3 nucleotides are TGTGCCAGCAGTGAACAGGGTGAAAACAATGAGCAGTTCTTC. It translates to CASSEQGENNEQFF.

This sequence joins TRBV11-2 and TRBJ1-1; D is uncertain. The CDR3 has 15 amino acids. V shed 1 base and J shed 2 bases, with 11 bases lying between them. CDR1 and CDR2 from the germline V gene are SGHAT and FQNNGV. CDR3 region: CASSLVGSPNTEAFF. The CDR3 nucleotides read TGTGCCAGCAGCTTAGTCGGCAGTCCTAACACTGAAGCTTTCTTT.

The rearrangement joins TRBV12-5 to TRBJ2-1; D uncertain. Trimming removed 2 bases at V and 15 bases at J, with 11 bases between. The CDR3 is made up of 11 amino acids. Germline V gene lookup returns CDR1 LGHNT and CDR2 FRNRAP. CDR3 sequence reads: CASGLYADSFF. In DNA, the CDR3 is TGTGCTAGTGGTTTGTACGCCGACTCGTTCTTC.

The rearrangement joins TRBV9 to TRBJ1-5; D not certain. Germline V gene lookup returns CDR1 SGDLS and CDR2 YYNGEE. This CDR3 contains 14 residues. V was cut by 6 bases and J by 3 bases, with 13 bases left in between. CDR3 coding DNA: TGTGCCAGCACGACCGGTCCCCTCAATCAGCCCCAGCATTTT. Translating gives CASTTGPLNQPQHF.

The chain couples TRBV2 to TRBJ1-2, with 9 bases fitting TRBD1. There are 16 residues in the CDR3. J gave up 4 bases and V 1 base, and 7 bases lay outside the gene matches. The germline V gene has CDR1 SNHLY and CDR2 FYNNEI. The CDR3 protein is CASSEVPTGGAYGYTF. The DNA for the CDR3 is TGTGCCAGCAGTGAAGTCCCAACAGGGGGCGCCTATGGCTACACCTTC. Variable domain in full (rest from reference TRBV2 and TRBJ1-2): EPEVTQTPSHQVTQMGQEVILRCVPISNHLYFYWYRQILGQKVEFLVSFYNNEISEKSEIFDDQFSVERPDGSNFTLKIRSTKLEDSAMYFCASSEVPTGGAYGYTFGSGTRLTVV.

This clone came up once. For the CDR3, the DNA is TGTGCCAGCAGCCCGTCCCGGGGCGGGGGGCGTAGCACAGATACGCAGTATTTT. Its translation: CASSPSRGGGRSTDTQYF. This chain links TRBV3-1 (or the pseudogene TRBV3-2) with TRBJ2-3; 8 positions agree with TRBD2. J lost 0 bases, V lost 4 bases, and 12 bases had no gene match. This CDR3 region has 18 residues. CDR1 and CDR2 (germline): LGHDT, YNNKEL (reference sequence).

V is TRBV4-1 and J is TRBJ1-4; possibly TRBD1 for D (6 bases). The CDR3 consists of 14 residues. Germline-derived CDR1 and CDR2 are MGHRA and YSYEKL. The V end was cut by 3 bases, the J end by 6 bases, with 11 bases between. The CDR3 bases are TGCGCCAGCAGCCACCGCGGACAGTATGAAAAACTGTTTTTT. Its translation is CASSHRGQYEKLFF.

The rearrangement uses TRBV9 and TRBJ1-2; TRBD1 matches at 7 bases. Germline V lookup: CDR1 SGDLS, CDR2 YYNGEE. This CDR3 contains 17 residues. Losses at the gene ends were 4 bases for V and 2 bases for J; bases not matched to a gene: 14. For the CDR3, the DNA is TGTGCCAGCAGCCCTGGGCCTTGGCAGGGGGGGAACTATGGCTACACCTTC. It is translated as CASSPGPWQGGNYGYTF.

The chain couples TRBV19 to TRBJ2-6; D remains ambiguous. Trimming pared 3 bases from V and 3 bases from J, leaving 0 bases between. This CDR3 spans 12 amino acids. Germline CDR1 is LNHDA and CDR2 is SQIVND (reference sequence). The CDR3: CASSIGANVLTF. The CDR3 DNA follows: TGTGCCAGTAGTATTGGGGCCAACGTCCTGACTTTC.

The genes are TRBV6-5 and TRBJ1-1; 7 bases fit TRBD1. The CDR3 is made up of 13 amino acids. Germline CDR1 MNHEY, CDR2 SVGAGI. V lost 8 bases to trimming and J lost 6 bases; unmatched junction nucleotides: 9. CDR3 loop: CASGLGTVAEAFF. The CDR3 region has the DNA TGTGCCAGCGGACTAGGGACAGTTGCTGAAGCTTTCTTT.